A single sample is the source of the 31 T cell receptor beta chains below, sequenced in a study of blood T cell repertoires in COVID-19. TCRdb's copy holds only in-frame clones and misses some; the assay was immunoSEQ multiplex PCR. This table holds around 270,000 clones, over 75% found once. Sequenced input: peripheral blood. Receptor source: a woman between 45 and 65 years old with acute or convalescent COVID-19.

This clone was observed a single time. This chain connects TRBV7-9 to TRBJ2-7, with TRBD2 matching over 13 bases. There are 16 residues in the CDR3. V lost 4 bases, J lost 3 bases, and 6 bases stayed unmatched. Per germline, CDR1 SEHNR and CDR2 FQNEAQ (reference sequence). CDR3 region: CASSSTSGGTFYEQYF. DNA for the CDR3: TGTGCCAGCAGCTCGACTAGCGGGGGGACCTTCTACGAGCAGTACTTC.

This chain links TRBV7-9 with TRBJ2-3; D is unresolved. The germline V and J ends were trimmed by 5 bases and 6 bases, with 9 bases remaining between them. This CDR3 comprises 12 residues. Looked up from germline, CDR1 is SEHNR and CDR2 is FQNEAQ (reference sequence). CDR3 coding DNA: TGTGCCAGCAGCCGGGTCTCGGATACGCAGTATTTT. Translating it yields CASSRVSDTQYF.

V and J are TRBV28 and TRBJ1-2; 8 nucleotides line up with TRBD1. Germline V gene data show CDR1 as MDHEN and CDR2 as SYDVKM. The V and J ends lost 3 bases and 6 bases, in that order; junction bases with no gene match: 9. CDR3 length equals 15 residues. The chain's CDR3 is CASSFPPGTGNGYTF. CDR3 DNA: TGTGCCAGCAGTTTCCCCCCCGGGACAGGTAATGGCTACACCTTC.

This CDR3 reads CATSDPGTDNYGYTF. In DNA, the CDR3 is TGTGCCACCAGTGATCCGGGGACAGATAACTATGGCTACACCTTC. V and J are TRBV24-1 and TRBJ1-2; TRBD1 aligns across 7 bases. The CDR3 length is 15 residues. V trimming: 3 bases; J trimming: 1 base; junction bases outside the gene matches: 4. Germline V gives CDR1 KGHDR, CDR2 SFDVKD.

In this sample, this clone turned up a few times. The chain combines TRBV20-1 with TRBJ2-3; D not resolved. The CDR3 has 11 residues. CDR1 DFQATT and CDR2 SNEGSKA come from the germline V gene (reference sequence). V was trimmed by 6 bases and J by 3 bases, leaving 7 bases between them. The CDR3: CSAPVTDTQYF. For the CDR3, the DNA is TGCAGTGCGCCAGTAACAGATACGCAGTATTTT.

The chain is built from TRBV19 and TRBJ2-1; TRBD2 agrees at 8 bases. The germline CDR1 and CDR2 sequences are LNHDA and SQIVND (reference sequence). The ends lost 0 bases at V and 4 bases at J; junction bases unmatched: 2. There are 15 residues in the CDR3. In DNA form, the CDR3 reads TGTGCCAGTAGTATAGATAGCGGGGCTTACAATGAGCAGTTCTTC. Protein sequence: CASSIDSGAYNEQFF.

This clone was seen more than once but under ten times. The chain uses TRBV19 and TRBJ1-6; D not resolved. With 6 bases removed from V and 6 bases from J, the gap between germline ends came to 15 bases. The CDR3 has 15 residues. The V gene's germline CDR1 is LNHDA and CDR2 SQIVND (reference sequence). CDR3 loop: CASRTDTLGNSPLHF. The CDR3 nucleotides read TGTGCCAGTAGGACCGACACCCTGGGTAATTCACCCCTCCACTTT. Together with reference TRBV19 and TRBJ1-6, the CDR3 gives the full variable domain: DGGITQSPKYLFRKEGQNVTLSCEQNLNHDAMYWYRQDPGQGLRLIYYSQIVNDFQKGDIAEGYSVSREKKESFPLTVTSAQKNPTAFYLCASRTDTLGNSPLHFGNGTRLTVT.

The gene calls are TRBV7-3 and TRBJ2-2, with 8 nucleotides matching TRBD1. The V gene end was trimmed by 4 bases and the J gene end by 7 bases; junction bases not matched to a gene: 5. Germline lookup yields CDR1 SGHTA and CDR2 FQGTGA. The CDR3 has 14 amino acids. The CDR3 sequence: CASSSGGGIGELFF. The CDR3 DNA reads TGTGCCAGCAGCTCAGGGGGCGGAATCGGGGAGCTGTTTTTT.

This chain's CDR3 is CASGWTSGRTEQFF. The CDR3 DNA is TGTGCCAGCGGGTGGACTAGCGGGAGGACTGAGCAGTTCTTC. J is TRBJ2-1 and V is TRBV27; 14 bases agree with TRBD2. This CDR3 spans 14 amino acids. Germline values: CDR1 MNHEY, CDR2 SMNVEV (reference sequence). Unmatched junction bases numbered 6, after V lost 8 bases and J lost 9 bases.

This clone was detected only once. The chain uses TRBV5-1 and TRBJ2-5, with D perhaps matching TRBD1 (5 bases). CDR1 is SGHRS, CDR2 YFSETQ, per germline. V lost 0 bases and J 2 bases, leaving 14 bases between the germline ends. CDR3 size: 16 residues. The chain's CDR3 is CASSLVPGGAQETQYF. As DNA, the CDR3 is TGCGCCAGCAGCTTGGTACCCGGTGGGGCACAAGAGACCCAGTACTTC.

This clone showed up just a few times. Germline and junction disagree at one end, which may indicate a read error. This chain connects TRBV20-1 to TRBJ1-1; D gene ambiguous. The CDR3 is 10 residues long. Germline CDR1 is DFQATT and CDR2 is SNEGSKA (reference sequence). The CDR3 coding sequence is TGCAGTGCGCGCAACAGTGAAGCTTTCTTT. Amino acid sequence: CSARNSEAFF.

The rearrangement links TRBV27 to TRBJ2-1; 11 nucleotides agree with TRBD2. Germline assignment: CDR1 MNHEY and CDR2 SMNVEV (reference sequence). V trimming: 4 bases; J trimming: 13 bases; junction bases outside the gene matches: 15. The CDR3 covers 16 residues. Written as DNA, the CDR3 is TGTGCCAGCAGTTCCCGGACTAGCGGGCCCCACCAGGACCAGTTCTTC. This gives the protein CASSSRTSGPHQDQFF.

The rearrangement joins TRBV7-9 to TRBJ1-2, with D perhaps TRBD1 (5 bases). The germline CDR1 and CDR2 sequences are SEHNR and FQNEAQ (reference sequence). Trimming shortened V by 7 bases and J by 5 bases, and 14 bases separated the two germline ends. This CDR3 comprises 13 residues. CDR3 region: CASTLDGGYGYTF. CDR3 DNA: TGTGCCAGCACCTTGGACGGGGGATATGGCTACACCTTC.

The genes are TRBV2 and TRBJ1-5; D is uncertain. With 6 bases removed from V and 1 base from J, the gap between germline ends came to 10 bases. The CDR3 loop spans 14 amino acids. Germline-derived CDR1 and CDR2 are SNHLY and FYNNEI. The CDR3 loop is CASRTGSSNQPQHF. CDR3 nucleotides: TGTGCCAGCAGGACCGGGTCCAGCAATCAGCCCCAGCATTTT.

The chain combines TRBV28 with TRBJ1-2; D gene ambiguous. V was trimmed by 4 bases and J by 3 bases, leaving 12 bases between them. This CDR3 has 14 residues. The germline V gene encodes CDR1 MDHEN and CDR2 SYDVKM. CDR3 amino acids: CASSSGAEDYGYTF. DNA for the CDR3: TGTGCCAGCAGTTCCGGAGCAGAGGACTATGGCTACACCTTC.

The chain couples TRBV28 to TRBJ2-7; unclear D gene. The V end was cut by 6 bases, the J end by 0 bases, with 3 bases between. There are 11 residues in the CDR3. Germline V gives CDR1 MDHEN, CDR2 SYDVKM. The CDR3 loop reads CASSSSYEQYF. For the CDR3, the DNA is TGTGCCAGCAGCAGCTCCTACGAGCAGTACTTC.

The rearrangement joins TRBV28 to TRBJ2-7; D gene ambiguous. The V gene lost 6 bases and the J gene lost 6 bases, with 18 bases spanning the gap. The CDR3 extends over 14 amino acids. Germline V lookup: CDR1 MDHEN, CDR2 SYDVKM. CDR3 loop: CASSPPRQASEQYF. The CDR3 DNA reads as TGTGCCAGCAGCCCCCCACGGCAGGCCTCCGAGCAGTACTTC.

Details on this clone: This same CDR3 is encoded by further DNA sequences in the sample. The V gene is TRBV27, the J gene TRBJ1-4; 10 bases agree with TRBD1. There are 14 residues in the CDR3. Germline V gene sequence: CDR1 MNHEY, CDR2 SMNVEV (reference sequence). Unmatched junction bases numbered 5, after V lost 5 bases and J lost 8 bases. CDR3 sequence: CASSRDRGNEKLFF. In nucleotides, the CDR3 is TGTGCCAGCAGTAGGGACAGGGGAAACGAAAAACTGTTTTTT.

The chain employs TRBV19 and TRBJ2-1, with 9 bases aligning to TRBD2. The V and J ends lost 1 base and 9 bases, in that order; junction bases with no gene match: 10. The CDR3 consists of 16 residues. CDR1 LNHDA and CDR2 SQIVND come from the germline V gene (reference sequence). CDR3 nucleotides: TGTGCCAGTAGTATAGTCTCCGGGACTAGCATTGGTGAGCAGTTCTTC. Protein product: CASSIVSGTSIGEQFF.

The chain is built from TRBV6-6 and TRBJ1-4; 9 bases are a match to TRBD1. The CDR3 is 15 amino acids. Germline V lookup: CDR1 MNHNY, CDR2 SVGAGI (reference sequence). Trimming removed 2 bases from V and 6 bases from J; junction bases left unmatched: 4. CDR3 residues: CASSYPTGGHEKLFF. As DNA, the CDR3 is TGTGCCAGCAGTTACCCGACAGGGGGACATGAAAAACTGTTTTTT.

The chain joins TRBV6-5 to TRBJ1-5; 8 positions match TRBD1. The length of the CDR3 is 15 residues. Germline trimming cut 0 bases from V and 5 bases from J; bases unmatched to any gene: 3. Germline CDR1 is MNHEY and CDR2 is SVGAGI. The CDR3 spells CASSYSGTGDQPQHF. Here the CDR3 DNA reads TGTGCCAGCAGTTACTCGGGGACAGGTGATCAGCCCCAGCATTTT.

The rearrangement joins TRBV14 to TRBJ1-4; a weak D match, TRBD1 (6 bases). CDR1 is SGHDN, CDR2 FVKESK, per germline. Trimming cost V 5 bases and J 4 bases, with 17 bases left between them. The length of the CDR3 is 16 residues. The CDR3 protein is CASSEDGGAFNEKLFF. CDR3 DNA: TGTGCCAGCAGCGAGGACGGGGGGGCGTTTAATGAAAAACTGTTTTTT. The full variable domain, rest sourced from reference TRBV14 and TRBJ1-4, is EAGVTQFPSHSVIEKGQTVTLRCDPISGHDNLYWYRRVMGKEIKFLLHFVKESKQDESGMPNNRFLAERTGGTYSTLKVQPAELEDSGVYFCASSEDGGAFNEKLFFGSGTQLSVL.

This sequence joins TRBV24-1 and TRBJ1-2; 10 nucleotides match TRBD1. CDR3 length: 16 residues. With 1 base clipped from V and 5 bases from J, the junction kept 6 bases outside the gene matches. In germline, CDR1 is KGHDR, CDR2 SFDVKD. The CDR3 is CATSDFSGTGDYGYTF. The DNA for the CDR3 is TGTGCCACCAGTGATTTTAGCGGGACAGGGGATTATGGCTACACCTTC.

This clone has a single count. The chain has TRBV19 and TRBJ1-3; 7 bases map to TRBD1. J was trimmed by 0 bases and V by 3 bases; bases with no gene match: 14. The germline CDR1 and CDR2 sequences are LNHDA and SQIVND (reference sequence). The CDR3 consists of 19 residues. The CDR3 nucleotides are TGTGCCAGTAGTATCCCCGGGACAGAGCTGACGAGCTCTGGAAACACCATATATTTT. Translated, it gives CASSIPGTELTSSGNTIYF.

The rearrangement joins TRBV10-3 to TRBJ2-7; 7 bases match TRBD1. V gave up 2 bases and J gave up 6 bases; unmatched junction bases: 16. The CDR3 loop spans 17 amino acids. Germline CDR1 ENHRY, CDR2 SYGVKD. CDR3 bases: TGTGCCATCAGTGAGCCGTTACAGGGGAGTACTTATGCCGAGCAGTACTTC. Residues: CAISEPLQGSTYAEQYF.

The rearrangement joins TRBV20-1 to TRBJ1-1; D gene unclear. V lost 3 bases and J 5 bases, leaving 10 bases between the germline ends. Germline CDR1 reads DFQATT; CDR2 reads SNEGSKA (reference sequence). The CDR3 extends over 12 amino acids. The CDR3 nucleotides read TGCAGTGCTAGTAGCGCGGTAACTGAAGCTTTCTTT. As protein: CSASSAVTEAFF.

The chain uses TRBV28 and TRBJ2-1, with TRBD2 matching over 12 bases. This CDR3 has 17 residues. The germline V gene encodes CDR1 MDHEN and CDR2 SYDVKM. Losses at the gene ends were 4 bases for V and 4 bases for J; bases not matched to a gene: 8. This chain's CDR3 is CASSSPSGRASYNEQFF. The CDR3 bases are TGTGCCAGCAGTTCCCCTAGCGGGAGGGCCTCGTACAATGAGCAGTTCTTC.

The DNA for the CDR3 is TGTGCCAGCAGCCTGGGACAGGGGGCCGGGGAGCTGTTTTTT. Its translation: CASSLGQGAGELFF. This rearrangement joins TRBV3-1 (or the pseudogene TRBV3-2) to TRBJ2-2; 11 bases match TRBD1. This CDR3 has 14 amino acids. CDR1 is LGHDT, CDR2 YNNKEL, per germline (reference sequence). J lost 6 bases, V lost 4 bases, and 1 base had no gene match.

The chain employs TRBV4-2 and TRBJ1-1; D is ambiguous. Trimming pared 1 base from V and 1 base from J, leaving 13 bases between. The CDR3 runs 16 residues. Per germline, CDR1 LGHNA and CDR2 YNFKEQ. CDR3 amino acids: CASSQVSGDKNTEAFF. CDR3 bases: TGTGCCAGCAGCCAAGTTTCCGGGGATAAGAACACTGAAGCTTTCTTT.

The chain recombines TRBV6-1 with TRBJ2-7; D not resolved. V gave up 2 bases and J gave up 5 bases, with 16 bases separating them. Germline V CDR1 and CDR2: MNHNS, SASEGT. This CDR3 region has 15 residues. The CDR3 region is CASSEMASGVHEQYF. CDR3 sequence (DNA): TGTGCCAGCAGTGAAATGGCTAGTGGAGTCCACGAGCAGTACTTC.

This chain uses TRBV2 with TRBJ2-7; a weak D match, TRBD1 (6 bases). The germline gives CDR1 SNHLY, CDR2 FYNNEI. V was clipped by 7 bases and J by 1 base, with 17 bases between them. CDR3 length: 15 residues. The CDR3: CASKSQGSGSYEQYF. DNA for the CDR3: TGTGCCAGCAAATCACAGGGAAGCGGTTCCTACGAGCAGTACTTC.